Below are 6 T cell receptor beta chains sequenced from a single sample in a study of blood T cell repertoires in COVID-19. Only in-frame clones appear in the TCRdb table, and some are missing; sequencing was by immunoSEQ multiplex PCR. The table lists about 100,000 clones, around four fifths of them singletons, with 13% in the top ten. The sequencing sample was made of peripheral blood. All receptors come from a man aged 50 to 59 with active or convalescent COVID-19.

The CDR3 DNA reads as TGTGCCAGCACTGGGGACACCCCCTACGAGCAGTACTTC. This encodes CASTGDTPYEQYF. V is TRBV6-5 and J is TRBJ2-7; perhaps TRBD1 as D (6 bases). CDR3 length: 13 amino acids. Germline CDR1 reads MNHEY; CDR2 reads SVGAGI. Trimming took off 7 bases at V and 2 bases at J, with 12 bases between the two ends.

This clone occurred once. The V and J genes are TRBV7-8 and TRBJ1-1; weak D call: TRBD1 (6 bases). CDR1 and CDR2 (germline): SGHVS, FQNEAQ. The CDR3 has 14 amino acids. V lost 1 base and J 7 bases, leaving 13 bases between the germline ends. The CDR3 DNA is TGTGCCAGCAGCTTAGTAACAGGGAATGGTGAAGCTTTCTTT. This codes for CASSLVTGNGEAFF.

V is TRBV3-1 (or the pseudogene TRBV3-2) and J is TRBJ1-1; tentatively, D is TRBD1 (5 bases). With 5 bases removed from V and 5 bases from J, the gap between germline ends came to 15 bases. The V gene's germline CDR1 is LGHDT and CDR2 YNNKEL (reference sequence). The CDR3 consists of 14 residues. CDR3 nucleotides: TGTGCCAGCAGCGCACAGGACCTTCGGACTGAAGCTTTCTTT. Amino acids: CASSAQDLRTEAFF.

The sample holds a few counts of this clone. The chain employs TRBV27 and TRBJ1-5; perhaps TRBD1 as D (6 bases). V was trimmed by 6 bases and J by 5 bases, leaving 11 bases between them. Per germline, CDR1 MNHEY and CDR2 SMNVEV (reference sequence). The CDR3 sequence is 13 residues long. Here the CDR3 DNA reads TGTGCCAGCAGCCATCGACAGGATCAGCCCCAGCATTTT. Translating it yields CASSHRQDQPQHF.

This chain links TRBV6-5 with TRBJ1-2; no firm D call. Germline V gene sequence: CDR1 MNHEY, CDR2 SVGAGI. The CDR3 spans 14 residues. The V and J ends lost 6 bases and 4 bases respectively, with 15 bases between them. The CDR3 is CASRAGPGGYGYTF. CDR3 nucleotides: TGTGCCAGCAGAGCGGGTCCCGGAGGCTATGGCTACACCTTC.

The chain has TRBV6-5 and TRBJ2-7; D may be TRBD1 (5 bases). CDR1 and CDR2 (germline): MNHEY, SVGAGI. The V and J ends lost 6 bases and 3 bases respectively, with 18 bases between them. This CDR3 is built from 15 residues. Here the CDR3 DNA reads TGTGCCAGCAGCCCACGAAGACAGCGAGGCTACGAGCAGTACTTC. Translated: CASSPRRQRGYEQYF.